Following are 17 T cell receptor beta chains from one sample sequenced in a study of T cells in Graves' hyperthyroidism and ophthalmopathy. RNA transcripts yielded amplified TCR beta CDR3 regions. TCR CDR3 underwent first-round RT-PCR with the HTBI primer set. TCRdb reprocessed the multiplex PCR reads via MiXCR and lists one record per CDR3 protein. The sample yields a few hundred thousand distinct CDR3 sequences, about 43% seen once. Sequencing was carried out using peripheral blood or thyroid tissue (not recorded which). Receptor source: a woman between 18 and 29 years old with Graves' hyperthyroidism.

Ten or more counts support this clonotype. CDR3 region: CASSYTDTQYF. Written as DNA, the CDR3 is TGTGCCAGCAGTTACACAGATACGCAGTATTTT. This chain uses TRBV7-2 with TRBJ2-3; unclear D gene. CDR1 and CDR2 (germline): SGHTA, FQGNSA. The length of the CDR3 is 11 residues. Deletions cut 6 bases from V and 2 bases from J, with 3 bases between. Variable domain in full (rest from reference TRBV7-2 and TRBJ2-3): GAGVSQSPSNKVTEKGKDVELRCDPISGHTALYWYRQSLGQGLEFLIYFQGNSAPDKSGLPSDRFSAERTGGSVSTLTIQRTQQEDSAVYLCASSYTDTQYFGPGTRLTVL.

This clonotype was counted ten times or more. The chain couples TRBV19 to TRBJ2-5; D possibly corresponds to TRBD2 (5 bases). V lost 0 bases and J 4 bases, leaving 9 bases between the germline ends. The CDR3 runs to 14 residues. Germline V gene lookup returns CDR1 LNHDA and CDR2 SQIVND (reference sequence). CDR3 in amino acids: CASSIDNGGETQYF. The CDR3 coding sequence is TGTGCCAGTAGTATAGATAACGGAGGAGAGACCCAGTACTTC.

Turning to this clonotype: One base away lies a much larger clone, so this may be a sequencing read error. The chain is built from TRBV4-1 and TRBJ1-4; D call uncertain. Germline V gene sequence: CDR1 MGHRA, CDR2 YSYEKL. The CDR3 runs 15 residues. CDR3 in amino acids: CAGSQDPSTNEKLFF. The CDR3 nucleotides are TGCGCCGGCAGCCAAGACCCTTCAACTAATGAAAAACTGTTTTTT.

With regard to this clonotype: Compared with germline, one end of the junction differs, possibly owing to a read error. The chain combines TRBV9 with TRBJ2-6; TRBD1 or TRBD2 may be the D gene (5 bases each). The length of the CDR3 is 9 residues. Per the germline V gene, CDR1 is SGDLS and CDR2 is YYNGEE. CDR3 residues: CASSDGTEF. The CDR3 DNA reads as TGTGCCAGCAGCGACGGGACCGAGTTT.

This clonotype was seen at least ten times. The chain couples TRBV2 to TRBJ1-2; possible D gene TRBD1, 5 bases. Germline assignment: CDR1 SNHLY and CDR2 FYNNEI. The CDR3 runs to 12 residues. The V and J ends lost 7 bases and 5 bases respectively, with 11 bases between them. CDR3 loop: CASKNQGYGYTF. In DNA, the CDR3 is TGTGCCAGCAAAAATCAGGGATATGGCTACACCTTC. Full variable domain (outside the CDR3, taken from reference TRBV2 and TRBJ1-2): EPEVTQTPSHQVTQMGQEVILRCVPISNHLYFYWYRQILGQKVEFLVSFYNNEISEKSEIFDDQFSVERPDGSNFTLKIRSTKLEDSAMYFCASKNQGYGYTFGSGTRLTVV.

Concerning this clonotype itself: One end of the junction does not line up with germline, which may come from a read error. V usage is TRBV2 and J usage is TRBJ1-3, with unresolved D. Germline CDR1 reads SNHLY; CDR2 reads FYNNEI. This CDR3 is 14 amino acids long. CDR3 coding DNA: TGCGCCAGCCTGGGAGTTCGCTATGGCTACACCATATATTTT. This sequence encodes CASLGVRYGYTIYF.

This clonotype was observed many times. A read error may be the cause here, since a much bigger clone is one base away. The chain joins TRBV10-3 to TRBJ1-2, with a possible D match to TRBD1 (5 bases). The CDR3 is 16 amino acids. Germline V CDR1 and CDR2: ENHRY, SYGVKD. In DNA, the CDR3 is TGTGCCGTCAGTGAGTCGATAAGGGGCGCGGACTATGGCTACACCTTC. It yields the protein CAVSESIRGADYGYTF.

The chain couples TRBV24-1 to TRBJ1-5; 11 nucleotides match TRBD1. CDR3 size: 15 residues. Unmatched junction bases numbered 12, after V lost 4 bases and J lost 14 bases. In germline, CDR1 is KGHDR, CDR2 SFDVKD. The CDR3 loop reads CATSEGGQGGSYEHF. The DNA of the CDR3 is TGTGCCACCAGTGAGGGGGGACAGGGGGGATCCTACGAGCATTTT.

This clonotype was seen ten or more times. The V call is TRBV4-2, the J call TRBJ1-1, with 10 bases lining up with TRBD1. The CDR3 is 14 amino acids. J was trimmed by 7 bases and V by 3 bases; bases with no gene match: 5. Germline lookup yields CDR1 LGHNA and CDR2 YNFKEQ. The chain's CDR3 is CASSHGTGVYEAFF. The CDR3 DNA sequence: TGTGCCAGCAGCCATGGGACAGGGGTTTATGAAGCTTTCTTT.

On this clonotype: A much larger clone lies one base from this, so it may be a read error. J is TRBJ1-2 and V is TRBV6-6; 10 nucleotides align to TRBD1. Per the germline V gene, CDR1 is MNHNY and CDR2 is SVGAGI (reference sequence). This CDR3 contains 16 residues. The ends lost 0 bases at V and 3 bases at J; junction bases unmatched: 4. Here the CDR3 DNA reads TGTGCCAGCAGTTACTCGATGGGACAGGGGTACTATGGCTACACCTTC. Translation: CASSYSMGQGYYGYTF.

A note on this clonotype: A read error may account for a junction end that differs from germline. The chain has TRBV5-1 and TRBJ2-2; D possibly uses TRBD1 or TRBD2 (6 bases each). The germline CDR1 and CDR2 sequences are SGHRS and YFSETQ. This CDR3 has 16 amino acids. CDR3 nucleotide sequence: TGCGCCAGCAGCTGGGGGGCCGACGGGTACTACAATGAGCAGATTTTT. It is translated as CASSWGADGYYNEQIF.

This chain connects TRBV29-1 to TRBJ1-2, with TRBD1 as a possible D gene (5 bases). CDR1 is SQVTM and CDR2 is ANQGSEA in the germline V gene. V was trimmed by 0 bases and J by 5 bases, leaving 10 bases between them. There are 13 residues in the CDR3. The chain's CDR3 is CSVEDEQDYGYTF. The CDR3 nucleotides read TGCAGCGTTGAAGATGAACAGGATTATGGCTACACCTTC.

The gene calls are TRBV7-2 and TRBJ2-7; 11 nucleotides match TRBD1. Germline V lookup: CDR1 SGHTA, CDR2 FQGNSA. V shed 5 bases and J 2 bases; nucleotides not matched to a gene: 8. This CDR3 is built from 16 residues. DNA for the CDR3: TGTGCCAGCAGCCGTAGACGGGACAGGGGGACCTACGAGCAGTACTTC. Translated, it gives CASSRRRDRGTYEQYF.

This clonotype was detected ten times or more. The chain couples TRBV5-1 to TRBJ2-6; 8 nucleotides match TRBD2. With V trimmed by 4 bases and J by 3 bases, 9 bases remained unmatched. This CDR3 comprises 17 residues. From germline, CDR1 is SGHRS and CDR2 YFSETQ. The CDR3 DNA reads TGCGCCAGCAGCGCGGCCAAGCGGGAGTATGGGGCCAACGTCCTGACTTTC. Translation: CASSAAKREYGANVLTF.

The J gene is TRBJ2-1, the V gene TRBV5-1, with 12 nucleotides matching TRBD2. Per the germline V gene, CDR1 is SGHRS and CDR2 is YFSETQ. This CDR3 has 16 residues. Germline trimming cut 0 bases from V and 4 bases from J; bases unmatched to any gene: 2. CDR3 nucleotides: TGCGCCAGCAGCTTGGCCCTAGCGGGAGGGTACAATGAGCAGTTCTTC. It translates to CASSLALAGGYNEQFF. The whole variable domain, remainder taken from reference TRBV5-1 and TRBJ2-1, is KAGVTQTPRYLIKTRGQQVTLSCSPISGHRSVSWYQQTPGQGLQFLFEYFSETQRNKGNFPGRFSGRQFSNSRSEMNVSTLELGDSALYLCASSLALAGGYNEQFFGPGTRLTVL.

This clonotype was picked up a small number of times. The chain has TRBV10-3 and TRBJ1-5; tentative D call: TRBD1 (5 bases). With 2 bases removed from V and 11 bases from J, the gap between germline ends came to 16 bases. Germline CDR1 and CDR2: ENHRY and SYGVKD. The CDR3 sequence is 14 residues long. As DNA, the CDR3 is TGTGCCATCAGTGAGCGGGGGGGAGAAGAGACCCAGCATTTT. Translating it yields CAISERGGEETQHF.

In its sample, this clonotype was seen many times. V is TRBV27 and J is TRBJ1-2; D ambiguous. This CDR3 is 12 amino acids long. V dropped 6 bases and J dropped 4 bases, with 9 bases sitting between them. Germline values: CDR1 MNHEY, CDR2 SMNVEV (reference sequence). The CDR3: CASRRHPYGYTF. CDR3 nucleotide sequence: TGTGCCAGCAGGAGACACCCCTATGGCTACACCTTC.